The clone carrying this TCR beta chain was detected only once. Germline CDR1 and CDR2: MDHEN and SYDVKM. The CDR3 contains 14 residues. V was clipped by 6 bases and J by 2 bases, with 13 bases between them. The sample is drawn from a study of blood T cell repertoires in COVID-19. Across the study: PBMCs, B-cell-depleted T cells, or T cells provided the cDNA or gDNA that made up the material.

TCRdb's table, derived via immunoSEQ multiplex PCR, lists solely in-frame clones and lacks some. The table shows fewer than 90,000 clones, with more than 80% occurring only once. This TCR was sampled from a man aged 30-40 years with acute or convalescent COVID-19. V and J are TRBV28 and TRBJ2-5; D call uncertain. Sequencing was carried out using peripheral blood. CDR3: CASSPRDIQETQYF. The CDR3 DNA reads as TGTGCCAGCAGCCCCCGTGACATACAAGAGACCCAGTACTTC.